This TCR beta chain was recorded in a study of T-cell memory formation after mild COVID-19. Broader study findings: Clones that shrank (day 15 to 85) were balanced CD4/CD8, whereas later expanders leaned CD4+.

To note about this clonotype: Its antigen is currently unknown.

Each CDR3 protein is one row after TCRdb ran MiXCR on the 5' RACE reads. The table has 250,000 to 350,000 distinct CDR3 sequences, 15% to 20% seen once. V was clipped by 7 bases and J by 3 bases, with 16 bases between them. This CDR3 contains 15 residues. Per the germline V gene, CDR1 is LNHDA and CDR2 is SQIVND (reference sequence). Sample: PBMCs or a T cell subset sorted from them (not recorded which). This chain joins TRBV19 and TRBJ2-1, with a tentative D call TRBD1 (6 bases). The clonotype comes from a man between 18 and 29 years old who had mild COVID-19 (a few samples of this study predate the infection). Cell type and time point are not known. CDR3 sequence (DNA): TGTGCCAGTAAAGCGGCAGGGGTTAACTACAATGAGCAGTTCTTC. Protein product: CASKAAGVNYNEQFF.